Below, one TCR beta chain is given with its context. The CDR3 is 14 residues long. The germline V and J ends were trimmed by 6 bases and 8 bases, with 17 bases remaining between them. The germline CDR1 and CDR2 sequences are MDHEN and SYDVKM. Some clones are missing from TCRdb's copy, which holds only in-frame ones; the method was immunoSEQ multiplex PCR. The sample includes tens of thousands of clones, around 75% seen only once; the top ten take about 15%. The record originates from a study of T cell clones after liver transplantation. For the study at large: Samples came pre-transplant, pre-randomization before withdrawal, and post-randomization after withdrawal ended.

This material consisted of CD4+ T cells from blood, taken before liver transplant. This clonotype was sampled from a human donor who received a liver transplant. The genes are TRBV28 and TRBJ2-4, with D perhaps matching TRBD1 (6 bases). CDR3 sequence: CASSLTGNRDIQYF. The DNA of the CDR3 is TGTGCCAGCAGCCTCACAGGGAATCGGGACATTCAGTACTTC. The variable domain in full, with the rest retrieved from reference TRBV28 and TRBJ2-4, is DVKVTQSSRYLVKRTGEKVFLECVQDMDHENMFWYRQDPGLGLRLIYFSYDVKMKEKGDIPEGYSVSREKKERFSLILESASTNQTSMYLCASSLTGNRDIQYFGAGTRLSVL.